Listed below are T cell receptor beta chains from one sample, sequenced in a study of identical twins. TCRdb re-called the 5' RACE reads through MiXCR, storing one row per CDR3 protein. The table includes around 240,000 distinct CDR3 sequences, 5.5% to 8% detected once. The same specimen was also included in a second study, on yellow fever vaccine responses in identical twins.

The sequencing input was memory (CD45RO+) T cells sorted from blood. These receptor sequences come from a woman in her late teens or twenties in good health. CDR3s include the opening cysteine and the closing phenylalanine or tryptophan. Fields, in order: D gene, V gene, J gene, clone size, CDR3 DNA, CDR3 protein. The D gene is left open where the match is weak. The size of a clone is reported for some rows only, either as once, few or many, or as a class for expanded clones.

D: -
V: TRBV7-9
J: TRBJ1-1
size: few
DNA: TGTGCCAGCAGCTTAGTAGCGGGTTTCGTAAACACTGAAGCTTTCTTT
CDR3: CASSLVAGFVNTEAFF

D: TRBD1
V: TRBV20-1
J: TRBJ2-4
size: -
DNA: TGCAGTGCGAAGGGACAGGGGTCGGAAAACATTCAGTACTTC
CDR3: CSAKGQGSENIQYF

D: -
V: TRBV6-1
J: TRBJ1-1
size: few
DNA: TGTGCCAGCAGTCAGAATAGGGGACAAGGGAACACTGAAGCTTTCTTT
CDR3: CASSQNRGQGNTEAFF

D: TRBD2
V: TRBV20-1
J: TRBJ2-7
size: many
DNA: TGCAGTGCTCGACTAGCGGGAGAGTCCTACGAGCAGTACTTC
CDR3: CSARLAGESYEQYF

D: -
V: TRBV5-1
J: TRBJ2-1
size: many
DNA: TGCGCCAGCAGCTTGCTTGCGGGGACCAACAATGAGCAGTTCTTC
CDR3: CASSLLAGTNNEQFF

D: -
V: TRBV5-1
J: TRBJ2-3
size: few
DNA: TGCGCCAGACCCCTGGGCCCTAGCACAGATACGCAGTATTTT
CDR3: CARPLGPSTDTQYF

D: -
V: TRBV10-2
J: TRBJ2-3
size: few
DNA: TGCGCCAGCACGAGGGTCGGCCATAGCACAGATACGCAGTATTTT
CDR3: CASTRVGHSTDTQYF

D: -
V: TRBV5-1
J: TRBJ2-2
size: few
DNA: TGCGCCAGCAGCTTCATCGGGAACACCGGGGAGCTGTTTTTT
CDR3: CASSFIGNTGELFF

D: TRBD1
V: TRBV3-1
J: TRBJ1-2
size: -
DNA: TGTGCCAGCAGCCAGGGACAGGGAGATGGCTACACCTTC
CDR3: CASSQGQGDGYTF

D: TRBD1
V: TRBV29-1
J: TRBJ1-2
size: -
DNA: TGCAGCGCCTCGGCCGAGGGACAGGGGTTATATGGCTACACCTTC
CDR3: CSASAEGQGLYGYTF

D: TRBD2
V: TRBV27
J: TRBJ2-3
size: few
DNA: TGTGCCAGCAGTTTGCTAGCGGGAGCTCCAGATACGCAGTATTTT
CDR3: CASSLLAGAPDTQYF

D: -
V: TRBV5-6
J: TRBJ2-3
size: few
DNA: TGTGCCAGCAGCTTGCCCCTCCAGGTTTTTCAAGATACGCAGTATTTT
CDR3: CASSLPLQVFQDTQYF

D: TRBD2
V: TRBV28
J: TRBJ2-4
size: few
DNA: TGTGCCAGCAGCGCAAGACTAGCGGGAGCCGTGGGCGTTTTTCCCAAAAACATTCAGTACTTC
CDR3: CASSARLAGAVGVFPKNIQYF

D: -
V: TRBV20-1
J: TRBJ1-2
size: -
DNA: TGCAGTGCTAGAACGGCGGGGGACTATGGCTACACCTTC
CDR3: CSARTAGDYGYTF

D: -
V: TRBV6-2/TRBV6-3
J: TRBJ2-3
size: many
DNA: TGTGCCAGCGCAGGAGCAGGAGGGTCAGATACGCAGTATTTT
CDR3: CASAGAGGSDTQYF

D: TRBD1
V: TRBV29-1
J: TRBJ1-2
size: few
DNA: TGCAGCGTTGAGGGGGTCGGGACAGGATCTGGGGGCTATGGCTACACCTTC
CDR3: CSVEGVGTGSGGYGYTF

D: TRBD1
V: TRBV12-3/TRBV12-4
J: TRBJ1-3
size: many
DNA: TGTGCCAGCAGTTTAAGACTAGGGGACAGAGCTCGAAACACCATATATTTT
CDR3: CASSLRLGDRARNTIYF

D: -
V: TRBV24-1
J: TRBJ1-2
size: -
DNA: TGTGCCACCAGTGATGCCCCGGAATCTAGGGGCTACACCTTC
CDR3: CATSDAPESRGYTF

D: -
V: TRBV29-1
J: TRBJ1-1
size: many
DNA: TGCAGCGCCGAACAGTTTTCGAACACTGAAGCTTTCTTT
CDR3: CSAEQFSNTEAFF

D: TRBD2
V: TRBV3-1
J: TRBJ2-5
size: -
DNA: TGTGCCAGCACCCAGGGACTAGCGGGAAAGACCCAGTACTTC
CDR3: CASTQGLAGKTQYF

D: -
V: TRBV15
J: TRBJ1-5
size: once
DNA: TGTGCCACCAGCAGAGATCTAGTGGGGCCGGGGCAGCCCCAGCATTTT
CDR3: CATSRDLVGPGQPQHF

D: -
V: TRBV3-1
J: TRBJ2-3
size: few
DNA: TGTGCCAGCAGCCAAGTGGAGTTTGGCACAGATACGCAGTATTTT
CDR3: CASSQVEFGTDTQYF

D: TRBD2
V: TRBV3-1
J: TRBJ2-3
size: many
DNA: TGTGCCAGCAGCCAAAGGGTCGGCCTAGCGGCCGTGGATACGCAGTATTTT
CDR3: CASSQRVGLAAVDTQYF

D: TRBD2
V: TRBV2
J: TRBJ2-7
size: -
DNA: TGTGCCAGCAGAACGCCTAGCGGAGGCGTATACGAGCAGTACTTC
CDR3: CASRTPSGGVYEQYF